This T cell receptor beta chain was captured in a study of brain T cells in children with intractable seizures. Regarding the study as a whole: Viral specificity was inferred only from CDR3 similarity; HCMV serostatus was unknown. Pre-surgery blood may have been undersampled, hiding some clones.

Time point described: blood from clinic visit 5 months post-surgery; TSC patient then seizure free. The sequenced cases were selected for having the highest brain T cell transcript signatures. Patients received at least one anti-epileptic drug before surgery. The CDR3 has 14 residues. Germline values: CDR1 SGHVS, CDR2 FNYEAQ. The V segment lost 1 base and the J segment 10 bases; nucleotides outside the gene matches: 2. Turning to this clone: What it binds is not known.

Method: immunoSEQ multiplex PCR; TCRdb's copy keeps in-frame clones and lacks some. This table holds around 340,000 clones, 93% found once. The TCR was taken from a boy under two years old with tuberous sclerosis and intractable seizures. This chain connects TRBV7-6 to TRBJ1-6; 9 positions match TRBD1. The sample was peripheral blood, taken roughly 5 months after surgery. The DNA of the CDR3 is TGTGCCAGCAGCTTAGGGGACAGGGTATCACCCCTCCACTTT. Its translation: CASSLGDRVSPLHF.